This T cell receptor (beta chain) came from a study of T cells in Graves' hyperthyroidism and ophthalmopathy. Across the whole study: Before treatment of any kind, peripheral blood was taken at initial diagnosis.

Trimming took off 5 bases at V and 6 bases at J, with 13 bases between the two ends. This CDR3 comprises 13 residues. What was amplified from RNA transcripts were TCR beta CDR3 regions. The HTBI primer set drove a first-round RT-PCR of the TCR CDR3. MiXCR was run by TCRdb on the multiplex PCR reads, yielding one entry per CDR3 protein. In the table there are over 650,000 distinct CDR3 sequences, about 16% of which are singletons. This clonotype was seen many times. For the diagnoses, clinical symptoms, serum thyroxine and TRAb, thyroid ultrasound and orbital computed tomography were used. Source material for PBMCs was over 8 ml fresh peripheral blood.

Sequenced sample: blood. The sequence was obtained from a young man with Graves' hyperthyroidism. The chain has TRBV12-3 or TRBV12-4 and TRBJ1-2; D ambiguous. The CDR3 coding sequence is TGTGCCAGCAGTCAAATGGAGGTTCATGGCTACACCTTC. The encoded protein is CASSQMEVHGYTF.